Detailed here is one T cell receptor beta chain. The antigen it binds to is not known. Per-base qualities were not stored, and no clone one base away is much larger. The data were obtained in a study of shared T cell receptors in the human thymus (dated by TCRdb to the early 2020s). Some background on the complete study: The study investigated the way shared, self-reactive T-cell receptor alpha chains are produced in the human thymus.

Library prep was done by the immunoSEQ multiplex PCR assay. In its TCRdb copy, this immuneACCESS table keeps in-frame sequences only and misses some clones. Where compared with another copy, unresolved V genes explain less than half of these, and the others have no known cause. The table for this sample lists around 730,000 clones; approximately 85% of them were counted only once. The ten largest make up over 0.008% of the sample. Via the germline V gene (reference sequence), CDR1 is SEHNR and CDR2 FQNEAQ. The junction shows trimming of 2 bases on V and 4 bases on J, plus 20 bases between the germline ends. The CDR3, cysteine through phenylalanine, is 17 amino acids long. Only CDR3 DNA is held: 51 bases, read in frame from base 1. Separately, the same data were catalogued under a study of human thymus T cells. As the second paper documents: Donors were immunologically healthy infants undergoing open corrective cardiac surgery for congenital heart defects in Finland. The thymus tissue came from surgical resects taken out during corrective cardiac surgery. Usage of V and J gene segments appeared to be biased in both the thymic and the peripheral blood repertoires. According to the related research, thymic TCR repertoires were highly overlapping among unrelated individuals. The study described the TCR alpha and beta repertoires in roughly 8 infant thymus samples and four matching peripheral blood samples. The infant donors were 7 to 244 days old, and the cohort included more than five males and two females. Thymocytes were freed from the tissue by mechanical means and kept at -70 degrees C as pellets of roughly 9-30 million cells. A QIAsymphony instrument was used to extract genomic DNA from frozen cell pellets. Using the immunoSEQ multiplex PCR assay, the TCRB and TCRAD loci were amplified from a standardized quantity of quality-controlled genomic DNA. Amplicons spanned the V(D)J region at a length sufficient to cover the CDR3 and identify V and J genes. The amplicons were sequenced on an Illumina platform via the commercial immunoSEQ service. Primer bias and sequencing errors were corrected using previously described methods, and TCRAD and TCRB definitions followed the IMGT database. immunoSEQ Analyzer 3.0 and VDJTools were used for repertoire analysis, which covered basic statistics, V/J segment usage, diversity estimates, rarefaction and pairwise overlap. Diversity was estimated with Chao1, ChaoE, Efron-Thisted, Shannon and inverse Simpson indices, and also on datasets down-sampled to the smallest sample. Repertoire overlap was assessed by strict matching of CDR3 nucleotide sequence, V gene and J gene, and clustering was done by Jaccard-based multidimensional scaling. On average, thymus samples gave 750,000 to 950,000 unique TCRB clonotypes, whereas blood samples gave about 84,000.

This chain is built from TRBV7-9 and TRBJ1-1; a weak D assignment points to TRBD1 (5 bases agree). Sequencing was performed on thymocytes. This TCR came from a girl under two years old with a congenital heart defect. Donor details come from another sample of the same person, matched by shared clones. This receptor has the CDR3 CASSLTGPGPRGTEAFF. The DNA sequence reads TGTGCCAGCAGCTTAACTGGGCCAGGGCCTAGGGGCACTGAAGCTTTCTTT.